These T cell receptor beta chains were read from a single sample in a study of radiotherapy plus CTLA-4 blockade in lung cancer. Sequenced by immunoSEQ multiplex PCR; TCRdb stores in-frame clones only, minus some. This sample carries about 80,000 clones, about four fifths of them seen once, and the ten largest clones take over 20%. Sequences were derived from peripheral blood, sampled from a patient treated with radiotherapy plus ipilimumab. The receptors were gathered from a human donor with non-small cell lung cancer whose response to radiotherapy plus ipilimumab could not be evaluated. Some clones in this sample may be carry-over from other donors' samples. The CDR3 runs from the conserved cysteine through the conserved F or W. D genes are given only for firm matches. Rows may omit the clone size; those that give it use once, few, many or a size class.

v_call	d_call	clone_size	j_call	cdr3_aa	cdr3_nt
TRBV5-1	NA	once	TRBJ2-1	CASSLGVTGYNEQFF	TGCGCCAGCAGCTTGGGGGTCACAGGCTACAATGAGCAGTTCTTC
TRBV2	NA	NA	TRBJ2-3	CASSERVRGDTQYF	TGTGCCAGCAGTGAAAGGGTACGGGGAGATACGCAGTATTTT
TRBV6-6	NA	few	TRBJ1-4	CASRPTGHSNEKLFF	TGTGCCAGCAGACCTACTGGACACAGTAATGAAAAACTGTTTTTT
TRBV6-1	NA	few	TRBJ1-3	CASSTDRTGNTIYF	TGTGCCAGCAGTACGGACAGAACTGGGAACACCATATATTTT
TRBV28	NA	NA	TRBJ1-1	CASSTPETGNTEAFF	TGTGCCAGCAGCACACCAGAGACAGGGAACACTGAAGCTTTCTTT
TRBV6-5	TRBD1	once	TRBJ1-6	CASSYDGQVYSPLHF	TGTGCCAGCAGTTACGACGGACAGGTTTATTCACCCCTCCACTTT
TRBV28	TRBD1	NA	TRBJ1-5	CASSPDRAQRGNQPQHF	TGTGCCAGCAGTCCGGACAGGGCCCAAAGGGGCAATCAGCCCCAGCATTTT
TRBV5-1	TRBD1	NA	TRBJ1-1	CASSLGHRGTGMTEAFF	TGCGCCAGCAGCTTGGGCCACAGGGGCACCGGTATGACTGAAGCTTTCTTT
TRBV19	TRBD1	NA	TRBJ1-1	CASTLGQGSWTEAFF	TGTGCCAGTACTCTGGGACAGGGGTCGTGGACTGAAGCTTTCTTT
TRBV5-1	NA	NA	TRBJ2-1	CASSPDGGGVAYNEQFF	TGCGCCAGCAGTCCCGACGGGGGTGGGGTCGCCTACAATGAGCAGTTCTTC
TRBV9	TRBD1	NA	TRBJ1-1	CASSVAEDRAADTEAFF	TGTGCCAGCAGCGTAGCCGAGGACAGGGCTGCGGACACTGAAGCTTTCTTT
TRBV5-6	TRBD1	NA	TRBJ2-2	CASSLGPTGGSNTGELFF	TGTGCCAGCAGCTTGGGGCCCACAGGGGGCTCGAACACCGGGGAGCTGTTTTTT
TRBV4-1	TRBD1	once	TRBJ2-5	CASSNTGVQETQYF	TGCGCCAGCAGCAACACAGGGGTCCAAGAGACCCAGTACTTC
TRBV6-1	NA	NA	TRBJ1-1	CASKGLEGRNTEAFF	TGTGCCAGCAAAGGACTGGAGGGGAGGAACACTGAAGCTTTCTTT
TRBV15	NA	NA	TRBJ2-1	CATRRGSYNEQFF	TGTGCCACCAGGAGGGGGTCCTACAATGAGCAGTTCTTC
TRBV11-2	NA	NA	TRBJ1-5	CASSLARNQPQHF	TGTGCCAGCAGCTTAGCTCGCAATCAGCCCCAGCATTTT
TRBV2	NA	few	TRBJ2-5	CASSDPQKETQYF	TGTGCCAGCAGTGACCCCCAGAAAGAGACCCAGTACTTC
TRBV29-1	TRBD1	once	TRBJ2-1	CSVPDRGPYNEQFF	TGCAGCGTCCCCGACAGGGGCCCCTACAATGAGCAGTTCTTC
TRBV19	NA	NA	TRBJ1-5	CASSIAGVSNQPQHF	TGTGCCAGTAGTATCGCAGGGGTTAGCAATCAGCCCCAGCATTTT
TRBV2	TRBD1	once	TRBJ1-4	CAAGDRRNEKLFF	TGTGCCGCAGGGGACAGGAGGAATGAAAAACTGTTTTTT
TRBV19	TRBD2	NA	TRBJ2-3	CATQGGGAFEDTQYF	TGTGCCACCCAGGGCGGGGGGGCCTTTGAAGATACGCAGTATTTT
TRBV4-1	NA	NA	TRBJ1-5	CASSQDPRSNQPQHF	TGCGCCAGCAGCCAAGATCCCCGTAGCAATCAGCCCCAGCATTTT
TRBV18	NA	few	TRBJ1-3	CASSPLPGHMRSGNTIYF	TGTGCCAGCTCACCGCTACCGGGACATATGCGCTCTGGAAACACCATATATTTT